This T cell receptor beta chain was sequenced in a study of cytomegalovirus exposure and HLA in healthy donors. The CDR3 loop spans 15 amino acids. V dropped 3 bases and J dropped 9; count of bases not matched to a gene: 7. Germline CDR1 and CDR2: MNHEY and SMNVEV (reference sequence). Profiled with immunoSEQ multiplex PCR; TCRdb holds only in-frame clones, not every one. The sample records 100,000 to 150,000 clones, around 92% being singletons. A note on this clone: What it recognizes is unknown.

Study-wide results and limits: Rare TCR sequences dominated, though some public TCRs recurred in many donors. The study recorded 150 to 200 TCR beta chains that were cytomegalovirus-associated. In vitro work confirmed that a few CMV-associated chains recognize CMV antigens.

V gene TRBV27 combines with J gene TRBJ2-1, with TRBD2 identical over 11 bases. This sequence originates from a man younger than 45 in good health and CMV-seronegative. Sequencing input: PBMCs. This CDR3 reads CASSFTSGGTGEQFF. The CDR3 DNA is TGTGCCAGCAGTTTTACTAGCGGGGGAACGGGTGAGCAGTTCTTC.